The T cell receptor (beta chain) under discussion was sequenced for a study of T cells in women clearing cervical HPV infection. Findings of the study overall: Cases carried less TRBV6-7 than controls: roughly 0.12% versus 0.17%. Unknown T-cell numbers per sample may underlie the richness differences.

Regarding this clone: The antigen is undetermined. The read halts 3 residues ahead of the CDR3 end, with the missing end drawn from the germline J gene.

Clones were sequenced by immunoSEQ multiplex PCR, and TCRdb holds only the in-frame ones, with some missing. Its listing shows about 12,000 clones. Each participant carried one incident cervical HPV16 infection only. Cervical HPV DNA detected by MY09/MY11 PCR, typed by dot-blot. CDR3 length: 17 residues. CDR1 and CDR2 from the germline V gene are SQVTM and ANQGSEA. V lost 5 bases to trimming and J lost 0 bases; unmatched junction nucleotides: 15. The rearrangement links TRBV29-1 to TRBJ1-2, with TRBD1 matching over 7 bases. Sequencing was done on a sample of blood buffy coat. The TCR sequence derives from a woman aged 18 to 75 with a cervical HPV16 infection that either progressed to CIN3+ or cleared (not recorded which). The part of the CDR3 DNA that was read is TGCAGCGTTACAACCGGGACAGCGAGGACAGCTAACTATGGC. As protein: CSVTTGTARTANYG. The whole CDR3 protein reads CSVTTGTARTANYGYTF.